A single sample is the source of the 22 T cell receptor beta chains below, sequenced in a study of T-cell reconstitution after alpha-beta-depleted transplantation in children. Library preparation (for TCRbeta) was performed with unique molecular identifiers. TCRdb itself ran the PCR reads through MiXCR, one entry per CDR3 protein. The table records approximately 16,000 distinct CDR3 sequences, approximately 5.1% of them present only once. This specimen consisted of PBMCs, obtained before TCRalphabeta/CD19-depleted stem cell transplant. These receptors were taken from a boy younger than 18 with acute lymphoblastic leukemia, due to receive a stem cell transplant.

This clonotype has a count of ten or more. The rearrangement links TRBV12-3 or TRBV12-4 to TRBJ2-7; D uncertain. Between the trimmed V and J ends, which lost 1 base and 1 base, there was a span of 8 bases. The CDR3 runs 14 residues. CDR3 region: CASSLGVSSYEQYF. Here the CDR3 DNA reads TGTGCCAGCAGTTTAGGTGTCAGTTCCTACGAGCAGTACTTC.

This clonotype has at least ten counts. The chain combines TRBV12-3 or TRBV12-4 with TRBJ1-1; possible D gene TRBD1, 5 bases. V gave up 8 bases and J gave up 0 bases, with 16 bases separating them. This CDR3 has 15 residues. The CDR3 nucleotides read TGTGCCAGCGGATACCAGACAGCGATGAACACTGAAGCTTTCTTT. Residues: CASGYQTAMNTEAFF.

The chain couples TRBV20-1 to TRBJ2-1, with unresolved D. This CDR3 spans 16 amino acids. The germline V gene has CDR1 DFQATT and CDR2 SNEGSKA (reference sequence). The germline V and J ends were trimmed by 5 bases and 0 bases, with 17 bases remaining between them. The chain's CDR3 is CSAGLVHPISYNEQFF. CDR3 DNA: TGCAGTGCTGGATTGGTACATCCTATCTCCTACAATGAGCAGTTCTTC.

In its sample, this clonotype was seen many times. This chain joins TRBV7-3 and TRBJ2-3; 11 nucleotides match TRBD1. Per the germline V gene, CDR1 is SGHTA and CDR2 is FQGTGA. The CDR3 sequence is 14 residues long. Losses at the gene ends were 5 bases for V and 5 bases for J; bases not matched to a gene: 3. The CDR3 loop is CASSQGQGEDTQYF. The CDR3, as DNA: TGTGCCAGCAGCCAGGGACAGGGGGAAGATACGCAGTATTTT.

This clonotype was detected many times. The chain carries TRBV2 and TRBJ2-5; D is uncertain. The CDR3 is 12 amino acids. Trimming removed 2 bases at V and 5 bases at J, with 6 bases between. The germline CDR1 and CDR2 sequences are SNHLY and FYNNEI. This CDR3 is CASSERPETQYF. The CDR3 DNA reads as TGTGCCAGCAGTGAACGGCCGGAGACCCAGTACTTC.

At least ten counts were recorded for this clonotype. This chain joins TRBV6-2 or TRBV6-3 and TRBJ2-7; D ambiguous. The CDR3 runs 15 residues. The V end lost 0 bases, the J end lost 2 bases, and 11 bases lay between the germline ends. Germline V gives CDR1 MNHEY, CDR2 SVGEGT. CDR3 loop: CASSYSPELPYEQYF. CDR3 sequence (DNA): TGTGCCAGCAGTTACTCCCCCGAGCTCCCCTACGAGCAGTACTTC.

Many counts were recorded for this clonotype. The CDR3 sequence is CASSPLGGKKETQYF. Written as DNA, the CDR3 is TGTGCCAGCTCACCGCTCGGGGGCAAGAAAGAGACCCAGTACTTC. V usage is TRBV18 and J usage is TRBJ2-5; D may match TRBD1 or TRBD2 (6 bases each). Germline V gene sequence: CDR1 KGHSH, CDR2 LQKENI. The CDR3 has 15 amino acids. With 3 bases removed from V and 3 bases from J, the gap between germline ends came to 14 bases.

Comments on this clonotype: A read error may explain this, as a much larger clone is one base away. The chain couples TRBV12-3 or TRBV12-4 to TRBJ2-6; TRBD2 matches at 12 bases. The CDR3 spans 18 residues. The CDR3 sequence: CAISLNLAGGRGANVLTF. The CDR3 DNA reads TGTGCCATCAGTCTCAATCTAGCGGGGGGGCGCGGGGCCAACGTCCTGACTTTC.

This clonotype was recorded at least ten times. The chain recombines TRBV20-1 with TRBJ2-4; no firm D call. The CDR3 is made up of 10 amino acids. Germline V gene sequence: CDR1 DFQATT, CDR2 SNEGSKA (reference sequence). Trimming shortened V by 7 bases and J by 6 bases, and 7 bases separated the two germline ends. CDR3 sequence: CSVPINIQYF. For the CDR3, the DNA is TGCAGTGTTCCGATAAACATTCAGTACTTC.

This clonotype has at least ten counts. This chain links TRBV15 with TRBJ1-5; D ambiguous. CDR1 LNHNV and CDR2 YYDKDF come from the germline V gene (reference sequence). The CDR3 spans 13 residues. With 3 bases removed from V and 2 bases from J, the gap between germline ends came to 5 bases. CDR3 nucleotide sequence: TGTGCCACCAGCAGGGGCGGCAATCAGCCCCAGCATTTT. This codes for CATSRGGNQPQHF.

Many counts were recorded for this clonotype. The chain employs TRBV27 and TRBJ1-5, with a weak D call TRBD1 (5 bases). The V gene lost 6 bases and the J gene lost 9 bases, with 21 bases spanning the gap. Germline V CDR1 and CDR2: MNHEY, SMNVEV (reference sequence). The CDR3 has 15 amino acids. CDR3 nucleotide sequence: TGTGCCAGCAGACAGGAAGGGGCTCCCCTACGGCCCCAGCATTTT. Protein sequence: CASRQEGAPLRPQHF.

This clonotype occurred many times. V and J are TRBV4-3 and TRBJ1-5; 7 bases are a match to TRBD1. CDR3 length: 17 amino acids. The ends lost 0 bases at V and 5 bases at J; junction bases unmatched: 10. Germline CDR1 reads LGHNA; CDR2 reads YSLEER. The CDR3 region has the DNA TGCGCCAGCAGCCAAGATCTCGGCGCAGGGGGATATCAGCCCCAGCATTTT. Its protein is CASSQDLGAGGYQPQHF.

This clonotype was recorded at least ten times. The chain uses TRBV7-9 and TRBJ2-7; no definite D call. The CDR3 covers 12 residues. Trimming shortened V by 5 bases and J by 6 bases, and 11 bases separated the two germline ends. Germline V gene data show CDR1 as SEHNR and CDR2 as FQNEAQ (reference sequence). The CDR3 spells CASSSPAPEQYF. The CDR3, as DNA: TGTGCCAGCAGCAGTCCCGCCCCCGAGCAGTACTTC.

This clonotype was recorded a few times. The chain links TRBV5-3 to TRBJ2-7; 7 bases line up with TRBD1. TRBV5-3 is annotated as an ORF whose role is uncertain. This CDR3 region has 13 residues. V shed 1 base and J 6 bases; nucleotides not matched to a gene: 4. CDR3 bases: TGTGCCAGAAGCTTGATGGGACAGTGCGAGCAGTACTTC. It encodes CARSLMGQCEQYF.

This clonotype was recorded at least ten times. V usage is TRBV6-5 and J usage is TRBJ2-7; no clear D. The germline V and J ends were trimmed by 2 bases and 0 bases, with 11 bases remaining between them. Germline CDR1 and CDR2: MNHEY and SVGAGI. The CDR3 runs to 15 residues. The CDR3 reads CASSYDHGYSYEQYF. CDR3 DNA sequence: TGTGCCAGCAGTTACGACCATGGGTACTCCTACGAGCAGTACTTC.

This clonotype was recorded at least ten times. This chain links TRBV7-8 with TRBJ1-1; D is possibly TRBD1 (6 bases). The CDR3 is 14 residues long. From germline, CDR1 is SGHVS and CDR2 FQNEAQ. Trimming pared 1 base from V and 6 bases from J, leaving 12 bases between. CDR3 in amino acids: CASSLGWDTSEAFF. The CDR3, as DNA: TGTGCCAGCAGCTTAGGCTGGGACACCTCTGAAGCTTTCTTT.

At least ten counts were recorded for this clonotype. CDR3 residues: CSASEHGDIYEQYF. Written as DNA, the CDR3 is TGCAGTGCTAGTGAACATGGGGACATCTACGAGCAGTACTTC. The chain carries TRBV20-1 and TRBJ2-7; D may be TRBD1 (6 bases). Germline V lookup: CDR1 DFQATT, CDR2 SNEGSKA (reference sequence). The CDR3 sequence is 14 residues long. V was clipped by 3 bases and J by 3 bases, with 15 bases between them.

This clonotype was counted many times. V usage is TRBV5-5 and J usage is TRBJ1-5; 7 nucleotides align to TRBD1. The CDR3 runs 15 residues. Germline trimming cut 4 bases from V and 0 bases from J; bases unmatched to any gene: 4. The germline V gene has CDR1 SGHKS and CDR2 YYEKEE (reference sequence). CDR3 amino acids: CASSPQGGSNQPQHF. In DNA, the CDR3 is TGTGCCAGCAGCCCTCAGGGGGGTAGCAATCAGCCCCAGCATTTT.

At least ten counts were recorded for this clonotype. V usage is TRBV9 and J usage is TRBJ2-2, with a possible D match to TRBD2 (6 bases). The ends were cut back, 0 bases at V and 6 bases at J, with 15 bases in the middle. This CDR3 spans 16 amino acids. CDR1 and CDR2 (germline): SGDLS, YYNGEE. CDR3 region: CASSVEFGRISGELFF. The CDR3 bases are TGTGCCAGCAGCGTAGAGTTCGGGAGAATCTCCGGGGAGCTGTTTTTT. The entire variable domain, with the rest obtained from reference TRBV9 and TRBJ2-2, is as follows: DSGVTQTPKHLITATGQRVTLRCSPRSGDLSVYWYQQSLDQGLQFLIQYYNGEERAKGNILERFSAQQFPDLHSELNLSSLELGDSALYFCASSVEFGRISGELFFGEGSRLTVL.

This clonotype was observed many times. CDR3 sequence (DNA): TGTGCCAGCAGCTTGAAGCCCCAAGAGACCCAGTACTTC. This gives the protein CASSLKPQETQYF. V gene TRBV7-8 combines with J gene TRBJ2-5, with D unclear. V lost 3 bases, J lost 1 base, and 6 bases lay in between. CDR1 SGHVS and CDR2 FQNEAQ come from the germline V gene. The CDR3 is 13 residues long.

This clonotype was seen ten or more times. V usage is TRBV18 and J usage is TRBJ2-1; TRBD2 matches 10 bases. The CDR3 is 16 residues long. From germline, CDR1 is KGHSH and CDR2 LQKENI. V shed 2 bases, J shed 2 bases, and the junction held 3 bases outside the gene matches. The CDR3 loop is CASSPSSGRTYNEQFF. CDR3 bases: TGTGCCAGCTCACCATCTAGCGGGAGAACCTACAATGAGCAGTTCTTC.

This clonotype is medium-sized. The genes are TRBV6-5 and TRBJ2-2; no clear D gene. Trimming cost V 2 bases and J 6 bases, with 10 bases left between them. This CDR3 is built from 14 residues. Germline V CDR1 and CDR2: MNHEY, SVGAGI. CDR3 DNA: TGTGCCAGCAGTTACCTTACTCGGCCCGGGGAGCTGTTTTTT. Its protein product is CASSYLTRPGELFF.